These T cell receptor beta chains were read from a single sample in a study of cytomegalovirus exposure and HLA in healthy donors. The method was immunoSEQ multiplex PCR; TCRdb's version includes in-frame clones alone and lacks a portion of them. Of 150,000 to 200,000 clones in the sample, roughly 80% are singletons; the top ten hold roughly 2%. Specimen: PBMCs. The receptors come from a female donor in good health and CMV-seronegative. Each CDR3 is given with its conserved first and last residue. A D gene is named only where the DNA matches it firmly. Clone size is stated in some rows and not others, as once, few, many or a class when expanded.

size	V	J	D	CDR3
NA	TRBV7-6	TRBJ1-1	NA	CASSFLLNTEAFF
NA	TRBV5-4	TRBJ2-7	TRBD2	CASSPGLASSYEQYF
NA	TRBV5-1	TRBJ1-6	NA	CASSSGRNSPLHF
NA	TRBV7-2	TRBJ1-2	NA	CASSLAPGPYGYTF
NA	TRBV15	TRBJ2-7	TRBD1	CATSRTGQGSEQYF
NA	TRBV19	TRBJ2-7	TRBD2	CASSPGTSGMSSYEQYF
NA	TRBV29-1	TRBJ2-3	TRBD2	CSVEGVGLAGISTDTQYF
NA	TRBV7-2	TRBJ1-4	NA	CASSIYSSTNEKLFF
NA	TRBV7-6	TRBJ2-2	NA	CASSLFGEAGELFF
NA	TRBV5-1	TRBJ1-3	NA	CASSLVSPDRSFDGNTIYF
NA	TRBV18	TRBJ1-5	TRBD1	CASSRQGAGGNQPQHF
once	TRBV7-9	TRBJ1-1	TRBD1	CASSPDRGWTEAFF
NA	TRBV11-2	TRBJ1-2	NA	CASSLGQSYGYTF
few	TRBV5-1	TRBJ1-1	NA	CASSFAGRGNTEAFF
NA	TRBV7-8	TRBJ1-5	NA	CASSLTGVELSNQPQHF
NA	TRBV27	TRBJ1-1	NA	CASQQGGTEAFF
NA	TRBV5-1	TRBJ2-5	NA	CASSLDQGPVQETQYF
NA	TRBV28	TRBJ1-1	NA	CASSGPGEAFF
NA	TRBV5-1	TRBJ1-2	TRBD1	CASSHPGGDYGYTF
NA	TRBV27	TRBJ2-5	TRBD1	CASSPFWTGVRETQYF
NA	TRBV9	TRBJ2-7	TRBD2	CASSGTSVSYEQYF
NA	TRBV7-9	TRBJ1-2	TRBD1	CASSPPGQPYGYTF
once	TRBV5-1	TRBJ2-5	NA	CASSFGRGETQYF
NA	TRBV7-9	TRBJ2-1	NA	CASSPENEQFF
NA	TRBV7-2	TRBJ2-1	TRBD2	CASSTGLAGVYNEQFF
few	TRBV2	TRBJ1-5	NA	CASSDRDTGPQHF
NA	TRBV7-8	TRBJ1-1	NA	CASSFTGNTEAFF
once	TRBV30	TRBJ1-2	NA	CAWRQGLDGYTF
NA	TRBV7-3	TRBJ1-2	NA	CASSLSAGDPGGYTF